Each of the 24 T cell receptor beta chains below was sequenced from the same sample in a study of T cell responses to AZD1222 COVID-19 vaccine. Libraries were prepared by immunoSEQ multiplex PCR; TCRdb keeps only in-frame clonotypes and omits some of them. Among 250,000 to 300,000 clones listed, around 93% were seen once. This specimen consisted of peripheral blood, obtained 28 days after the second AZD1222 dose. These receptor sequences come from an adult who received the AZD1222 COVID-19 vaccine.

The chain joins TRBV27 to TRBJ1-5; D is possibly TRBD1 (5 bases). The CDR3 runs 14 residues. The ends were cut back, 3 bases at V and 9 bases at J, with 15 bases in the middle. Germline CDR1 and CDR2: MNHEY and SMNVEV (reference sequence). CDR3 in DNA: TGTGCCAGCAGTTTCCGGGGGGACGGCGGGCCCCAGCATTTT. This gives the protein CASSFRGDGGPQHF.

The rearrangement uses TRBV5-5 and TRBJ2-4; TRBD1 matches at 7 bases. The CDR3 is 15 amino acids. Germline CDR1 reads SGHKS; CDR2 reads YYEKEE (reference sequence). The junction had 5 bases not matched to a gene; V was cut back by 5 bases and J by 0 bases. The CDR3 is CASRPTGVAKNIQYF. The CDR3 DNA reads TGTGCCAGCAGACCTACAGGGGTAGCCAAAAACATTCAGTACTTC.

The CDR3 DNA reads TGTGCCAGCAGCCCGACTCCCCTCGGGGAGCAGTTCTTC. Encoded protein: CASSPTPLGEQFF. The chain links TRBV4-2 to TRBJ2-1; D unresolved. This CDR3 is built from 13 residues. Germline CDR1 is LGHNA and CDR2 is YNFKEQ. The V and J ends lost 4 bases and 10 bases respectively, with 14 bases between them.

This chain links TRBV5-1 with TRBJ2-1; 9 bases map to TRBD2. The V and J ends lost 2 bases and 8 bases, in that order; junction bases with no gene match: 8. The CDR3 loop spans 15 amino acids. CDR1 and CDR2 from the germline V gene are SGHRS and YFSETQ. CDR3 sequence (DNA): TGCGCCAGCAGCTTTGGTCTAGCGGGGAGCTATGAGCAGTTCTTC. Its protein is CASSFGLAGSYEQFF.

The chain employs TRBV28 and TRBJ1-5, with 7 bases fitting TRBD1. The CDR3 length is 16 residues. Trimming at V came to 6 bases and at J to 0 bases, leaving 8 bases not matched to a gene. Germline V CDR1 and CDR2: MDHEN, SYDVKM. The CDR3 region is CASSRGTADSNQPQHF. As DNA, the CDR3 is TGTGCCAGCAGCCGAGGGACAGCCGATAGCAATCAGCCCCAGCATTTT. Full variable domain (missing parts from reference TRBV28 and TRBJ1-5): DVKVTQSSRYLVKRTGEKVFLECVQDMDHENMFWYRQDPGLGLRLIYFSYDVKMKEKGDIPEGYSVSREKKERFSLILESASTNQTSMYLCASSRGTADSNQPQHFGDGTRLSIL.

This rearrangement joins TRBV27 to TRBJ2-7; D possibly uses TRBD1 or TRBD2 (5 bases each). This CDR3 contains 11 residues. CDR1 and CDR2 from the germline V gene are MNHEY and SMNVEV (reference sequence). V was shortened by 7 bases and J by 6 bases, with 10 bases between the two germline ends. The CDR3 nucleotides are TGTGCCAGCACCCAGGGAGTCGAGCAGTACTTC. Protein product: CASTQGVEQYF.

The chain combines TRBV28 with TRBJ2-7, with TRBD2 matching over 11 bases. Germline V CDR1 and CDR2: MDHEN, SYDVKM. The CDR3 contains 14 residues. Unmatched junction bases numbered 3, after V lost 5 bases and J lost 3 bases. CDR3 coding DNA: TGTGCCAGCAGTCGGACTAGCGGGTTCTACGAGCAGTACTTC. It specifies CASSRTSGFYEQYF.

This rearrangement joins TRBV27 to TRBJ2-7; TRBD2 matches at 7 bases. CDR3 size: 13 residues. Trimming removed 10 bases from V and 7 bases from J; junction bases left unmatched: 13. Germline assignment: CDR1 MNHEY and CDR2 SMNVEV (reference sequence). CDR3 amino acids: CATTIERGYEQYF. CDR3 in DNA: TGTGCCACCACCATAGAGCGGGGATATGAGCAGTACTTC.

CDR3 sequence reads: CASSLEVSYEQYF. CDR3 nucleotide sequence: TGTGCCAGCAGCTTAGAGGTCTCCTACGAGCAGTACTTC. This chain joins TRBV11-1 and TRBJ2-7; D uncertain. The V and J ends lost 1 base and 0 bases respectively, with 4 bases between them. In germline, CDR1 is SGHAT, CDR2 FQDESV (reference sequence). The CDR3 has 13 amino acids.

The chain's CDR3 is CASSLAGAGWPYEQYF. CDR3 nucleotide sequence: TGTGCCAGCAGCTTAGCGGGGGCAGGGTGGCCCTACGAGCAGTACTTC. The V call is TRBV7-9, the J call TRBJ2-7, with D tentatively TRBD1 (6 bases). The CDR3 has 16 amino acids. Germline V CDR1 and CDR2: SEHNR, FQNEAQ (reference sequence). The ends were cut back, 0 bases at V and 2 bases at J, with 14 bases in the middle.

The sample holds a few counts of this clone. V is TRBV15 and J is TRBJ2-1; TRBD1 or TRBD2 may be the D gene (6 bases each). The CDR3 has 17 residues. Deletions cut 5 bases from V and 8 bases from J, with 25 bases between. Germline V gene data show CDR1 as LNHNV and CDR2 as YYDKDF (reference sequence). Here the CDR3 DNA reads TGTGCCACCAGCGCCCGATCTGGGGGGCAAGGTGGCGATGAGCAGTTCTTC. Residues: CATSARSGGQGGDEQFF.

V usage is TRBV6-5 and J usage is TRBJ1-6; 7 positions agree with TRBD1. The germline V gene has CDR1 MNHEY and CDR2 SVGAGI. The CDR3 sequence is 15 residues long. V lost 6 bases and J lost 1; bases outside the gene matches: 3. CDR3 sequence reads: CASRRQGSYNSPLHF. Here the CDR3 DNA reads TGTGCCAGCAGGAGACAGGGATCCTATAATTCACCCCTCCACTTT.

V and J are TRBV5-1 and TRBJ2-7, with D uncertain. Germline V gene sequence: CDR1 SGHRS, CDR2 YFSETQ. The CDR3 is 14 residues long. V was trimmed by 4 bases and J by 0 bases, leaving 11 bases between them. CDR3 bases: TGCGCCAGCAGCGTTGACCCGAACTCCTACGAGCAGTACTTC. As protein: CASSVDPNSYEQYF.

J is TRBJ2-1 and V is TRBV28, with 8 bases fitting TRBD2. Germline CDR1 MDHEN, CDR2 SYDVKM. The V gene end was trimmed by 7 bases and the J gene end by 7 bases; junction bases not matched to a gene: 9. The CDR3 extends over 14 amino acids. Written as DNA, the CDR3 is TGTGCCAGCATCGGGAGGGGGGCAAGGAATGAGCAGTTCTTC. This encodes CASIGRGARNEQFF.

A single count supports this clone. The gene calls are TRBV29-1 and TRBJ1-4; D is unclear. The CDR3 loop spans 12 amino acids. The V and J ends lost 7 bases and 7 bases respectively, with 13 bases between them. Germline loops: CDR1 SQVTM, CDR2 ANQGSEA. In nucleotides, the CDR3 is TGCAGCGCTGGATTCATGGGTGAAAAACTGTTTTTT. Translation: CSAGFMGEKLFF.

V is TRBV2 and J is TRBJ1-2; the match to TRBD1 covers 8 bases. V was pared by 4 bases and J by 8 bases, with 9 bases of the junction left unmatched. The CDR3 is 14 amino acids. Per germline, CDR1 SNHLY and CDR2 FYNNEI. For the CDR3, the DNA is TGTGCCAGCAGTGTTTCACAGGGGGTGGGAGGCTACACCTTC. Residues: CASSVSQGVGGYTF.

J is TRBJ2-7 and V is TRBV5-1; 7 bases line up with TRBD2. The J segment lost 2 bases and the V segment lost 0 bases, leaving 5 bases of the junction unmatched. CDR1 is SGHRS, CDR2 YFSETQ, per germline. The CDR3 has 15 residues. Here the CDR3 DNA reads TGCGCCAGCAGCTTGGAGTGGGGGAGGGCCTACGAGCAGTACTTC. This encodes CASSLEWGRAYEQYF.

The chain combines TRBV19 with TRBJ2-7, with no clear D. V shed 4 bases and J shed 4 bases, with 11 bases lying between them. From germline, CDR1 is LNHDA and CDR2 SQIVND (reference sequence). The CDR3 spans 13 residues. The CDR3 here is CASSNSRGYEQYF. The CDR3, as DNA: TGTGCCAGTAGTAACAGTCGTGGGTACGAGCAGTACTTC.

The CDR3 region has the DNA TGCAGCGTTGAAGGGGACGGAAACACCATATATTTT. Amino acids: CSVEGDGNTIYF. The V and J genes are TRBV29-1 and TRBJ1-3; a possible D gene is TRBD1 (5 bases). Per germline, CDR1 SQVTM and CDR2 ANQGSEA. This CDR3 has 12 amino acids. The V and J ends lost 1 base and 4 bases respectively, with 5 bases between them. The whole variable domain, filled in from reference TRBV29-1 and TRBJ1-3, reads SAVISQKPSRDICQRGTSLTIQCQVDSQVTMMFWYRQQPGQSLTLIATANQGSEATYESGFVIDKFPISRPNLTFSTLTVSNMSPEDSSIYLCSVEGDGNTIYFGEGSWLTVV.

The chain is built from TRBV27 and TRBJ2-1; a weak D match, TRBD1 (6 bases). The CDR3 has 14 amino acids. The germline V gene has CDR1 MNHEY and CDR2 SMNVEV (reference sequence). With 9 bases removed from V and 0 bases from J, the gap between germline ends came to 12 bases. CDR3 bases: TGTGCCAGGATTGACAGGTGCTCCTACAATGAGCAGTTCTTC. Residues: CARIDRCSYNEQFF.

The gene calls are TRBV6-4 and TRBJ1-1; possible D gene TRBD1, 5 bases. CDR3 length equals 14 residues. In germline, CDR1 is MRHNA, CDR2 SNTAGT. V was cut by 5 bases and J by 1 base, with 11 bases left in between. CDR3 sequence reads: CASSPLGQNTEAFF. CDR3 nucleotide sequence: TGTGCCAGCAGTCCCCTGGGGCAGAACACTGAAGCTTTCTTT.

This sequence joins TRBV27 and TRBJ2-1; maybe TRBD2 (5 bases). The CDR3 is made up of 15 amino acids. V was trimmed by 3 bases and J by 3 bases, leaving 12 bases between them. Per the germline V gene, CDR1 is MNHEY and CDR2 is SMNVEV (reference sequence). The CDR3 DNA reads TGTGCCAGCAGTTTTGTGCGGGTGAGCTACAATGAGCAGTTCTTC. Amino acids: CASSFVRVSYNEQFF.

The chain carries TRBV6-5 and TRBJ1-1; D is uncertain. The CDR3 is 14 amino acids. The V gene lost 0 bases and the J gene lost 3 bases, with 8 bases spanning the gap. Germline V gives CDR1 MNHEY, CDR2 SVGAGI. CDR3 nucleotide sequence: TGTGCCAGCAGTTACTCGAGGGCTGACACTGAAGCTTTCTTT. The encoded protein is CASSYSRADTEAFF.

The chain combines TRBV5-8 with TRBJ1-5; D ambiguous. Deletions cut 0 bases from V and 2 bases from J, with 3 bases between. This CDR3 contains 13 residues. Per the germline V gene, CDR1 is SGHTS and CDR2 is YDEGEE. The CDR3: CASSLERNQPQHF. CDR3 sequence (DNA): TGTGCCAGCAGCTTGGAACGCAATCAGCCCCAGCATTTT. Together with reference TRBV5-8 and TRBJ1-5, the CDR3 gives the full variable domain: EAGVTQSPTHLIKTRGQQATLRCSPISGHTSVYWYQQALGLGLQFLLWYDEGEERNRGNFPPRFSGRQFPNYSSELNVNALELEDSALYLCASSLERNQPQHFGDGTRLSIL.